Listed below are T cell receptor beta chains from one sample, sequenced in a study of T cell responses to AZD1222 COVID-19 vaccine. The assay was immunoSEQ multiplex PCR, and TCRdb's table has in-frame clones only and misses some. The table lists 140,000 to 150,000 clones, nearly 95% of them singletons. The material was peripheral blood, obtained on day 0 of AZD1222 vaccination. The receptors here all came from an adult in good health. Both conserved end residues are part of each CDR3. The D gene is left open where the match is weak.

CDR3: CSVEVHLNQPQHF
V: TRBV29-1
D: -
J: TRBJ1-5

CDR3: CASSPLLGANEKLFF
V: TRBV2
D: -
J: TRBJ1-4

CDR3: CAWRQKGITDTQYF
V: TRBV30
D: -
J: TRBJ2-3

CDR3: CASSLAAEAPANTGELFF
V: TRBV5-5
D: -
J: TRBJ2-2

CDR3: CASSNPGQAYEQYF
V: TRBV28
D: TRBD1
J: TRBJ2-7

CDR3: CASSLAILGADTQYF
V: TRBV7-9
D: -
J: TRBJ2-3

CDR3: CASSFSGGYEQYF
V: TRBV7-9
D: TRBD1
J: TRBJ2-7

CDR3: CASSLRDAYYEQYF
V: TRBV5-6
D: -
J: TRBJ2-7

CDR3: CASSDRRPGYTF
V: TRBV5-4
D: -
J: TRBJ1-2

CDR3: CSVEVRRGNGELFF
V: TRBV29-1
D: -
J: TRBJ2-2

CDR3: CASTMGWGLNQPQHF
V: TRBV6-5
D: -
J: TRBJ1-5

CDR3: CASSSVYQETQYF
V: TRBV6-5
D: -
J: TRBJ2-5

CDR3: CASSLRLAGVYNEQFF
V: TRBV11-2
D: TRBD2
J: TRBJ2-1

CDR3: CASSIFNGGTTRGYTF
V: TRBV19
D: -
J: TRBJ1-2

CDR3: CASSEGNSPLHF
V: TRBV2
D: -
J: TRBJ1-6

CDR3: CASSLQREGPDTQYF
V: TRBV7-2
D: TRBD2
J: TRBJ2-3

CDR3: CASRTGYEKLFF
V: TRBV6-5
D: TRBD1
J: TRBJ1-4

CDR3: CASTRDGTMNTEAFF
V: TRBV7-2
D: -
J: TRBJ1-1

CDR3: CASSLDQGARSNGYTF
V: TRBV5-1
D: -
J: TRBJ1-2

CDR3: CASSRAYTTVYEQYF
V: TRBV2
D: -
J: TRBJ2-7

CDR3: CASSPDSLHYEQYF
V: TRBV6-2/TRBV6-3
D: -
J: TRBJ2-7

CDR3: CASSLLSSNTEAFF
V: TRBV5-1
D: -
J: TRBJ1-1

CDR3: CASSFQIDTEAFF
V: TRBV5-1
D: -
J: TRBJ1-1

CDR3: CASSERGNEPQHF
V: TRBV6-1
D: -
J: TRBJ1-5

CDR3: CASSPGTGGTYEQYF
V: TRBV5-4
D: TRBD1
J: TRBJ2-7

CDR3: CASSPRGVGGNTIYF
V: TRBV9
D: -
J: TRBJ1-3

CDR3: CASSTSTGYSNQPQHF
V: TRBV19
D: -
J: TRBJ1-5

CDR3: CASSLGRSGQPQHF
V: TRBV5-8
D: -
J: TRBJ1-5

CDR3: CASSLGPVRANEQFF
V: TRBV5-4
D: -
J: TRBJ2-1

CDR3: CASSEGDSPLHF
V: TRBV6-1
D: -
J: TRBJ1-6

CDR3: CASSDPAGDLNEQFF
V: TRBV25-1
D: TRBD2
J: TRBJ2-1

CDR3: CASSPRDREMGEKLFF
V: TRBV11-3
D: TRBD1
J: TRBJ1-4

CDR3: CASSALPDTQYF
V: TRBV5-8
D: -
J: TRBJ2-3

CDR3: CASSHLAGGPDTQYF
V: TRBV7-7
D: TRBD2
J: TRBJ2-3

CDR3: CASSLAGETYEQYF
V: TRBV5-4
D: -
J: TRBJ2-7

CDR3: CASSEMRAGEAFF
V: TRBV10-2
D: -
J: TRBJ1-1

CDR3: CASSSLDRLPYEQYF
V: TRBV5-5
D: -
J: TRBJ2-7

CDR3: CASSQGPSGEKLFF
V: TRBV14
D: -
J: TRBJ1-4

CDR3: CASSPKGKGVLTEAFF
V: TRBV18
D: -
J: TRBJ1-1

CDR3: CASTPGQLNTEAFF
V: TRBV3-1/TRBV3-2
D: -
J: TRBJ1-1

CDR3: CASSAGTGRSGTEAFF
V: TRBV5-6
D: TRBD1
J: TRBJ1-1

CDR3: CASSPSARGDSPLHF
V: TRBV6-5
D: -
J: TRBJ1-6

CDR3: CASSRNRVAQPQHF
V: TRBV28
D: -
J: TRBJ1-5

CDR3: CASSTGTGNYGYTF
V: TRBV19
D: TRBD1
J: TRBJ1-2

CDR3: CASSVFGQPQHF
V: TRBV19
D: -
J: TRBJ1-5

CDR3: CARTSASTDTQYF
V: TRBV30
D: TRBD2
J: TRBJ2-3

CDR3: CASSSLAEPLNEQFF
V: TRBV27
D: TRBD2
J: TRBJ2-1

CDR3: CASSPFPGQSTSTNEKLFF
V: TRBV19
D: TRBD1
J: TRBJ1-4

CDR3: CASSTGTGRATEAFF
V: TRBV19
D: TRBD1
J: TRBJ1-1

CDR3: CASSLTRELFF
V: TRBV11-2
D: -
J: TRBJ2-2

CDR3: CASSVGRGPGNEQFF
V: TRBV2
D: -
J: TRBJ2-1

CDR3: CASSASGRALETQYF
V: TRBV11-3
D: TRBD2
J: TRBJ2-5

CDR3: CASSGTVSSEQYF
V: TRBV5-6
D: -
J: TRBJ2-7

CDR3: CASSFREGLSSTDTQYF
V: TRBV28
D: -
J: TRBJ2-3

CDR3: CASTLTGAGNQPQHF
V: TRBV5-5
D: -
J: TRBJ1-5

CDR3: CASSFVAGAGTDTQYF
V: TRBV28
D: TRBD2
J: TRBJ2-3

CDR3: CASSGGRGNEQFF
V: TRBV5-1
D: -
J: TRBJ2-1

CDR3: CASSWGLADRASWHF
V: TRBV6-2/TRBV6-3
D: -
J: TRBJ2-5

CDR3: CASSLAQTATNEKLFF
V: TRBV7-9
D: -
J: TRBJ1-4